This T cell receptor (beta chain) was profiled in a study of cytomegalovirus exposure and HLA in healthy donors. Study conclusions and caveats: Among the most significant clusters, several appeared linked to common viral pathogens in a later analysis. It was shown in a later analysis that HLA-associated TCR beta chains were more clonally expanded than other, equally common chains.

The study ran its PCR with 60 Vbeta and 13 Jbeta primers. Clones were sequenced by immunoSEQ multiplex PCR, and TCRdb holds only the in-frame ones, with some missing. Among some 150,000 clones listed, approximately 77% were seen once. A remark on this clone: Its antigen is currently unknown.

The CDR3 totals 11 residues. CDR1 is KGHSH and CDR2 is LQKENI in the germline V gene. The V gene lost 6 bases and the J gene lost 1 base, with 4 bases spanning the gap. The sequence was collected from a man younger than 45 in good health and CMV-seropositive. Sequencing was performed on PBMCs. The chain links TRBV18 to TRBJ2-7, with D hard to call. CDR3 loop: CASSQSYEQYF. CDR3 nucleotides: TGTGCCAGCTCCCAGTCCTACGAGCAGTACTTC.